Following are 5 T cell receptor beta chains from one sample sequenced in a study of blood T cell repertoires in COVID-19. Profiled with immunoSEQ multiplex PCR; TCRdb holds only in-frame clones, not every one. The table lists 130,000 or so clones, 65% to 80% of them singletons. Sequencing input: peripheral blood. These receptors all stem from a man aged 50 to 60 with acute or convalescent COVID-19.

The chain links TRBV19 to TRBJ1-3; maybe TRBD1 (5 bases). CDR1 and CDR2 (germline): LNHDA, SQIVND (reference sequence). The CDR3 is made up of 12 amino acids. V dropped 7 bases and J dropped 4 bases, with 8 bases sitting between them. The CDR3 loop reads CASTGSGNTIYF. The CDR3 DNA sequence: TGTGCCAGTACAGGGTCCGGAAACACCATATATTTT.

This clone came up once. This chain connects TRBV27 to TRBJ2-1; D unclear. This CDR3 is built from 13 residues. Germline CDR1 is MNHEY and CDR2 is SMNVEV (reference sequence). Trimming removed 6 bases at V and 7 bases at J, with 13 bases between. CDR3 residues: CASSLNSLNEQFF. The CDR3 region has the DNA TGTGCCAGCAGCCTGAACTCCCTGAATGAGCAGTTCTTC.

The V gene is TRBV3-1 (or the pseudogene TRBV3-2), the J gene TRBJ2-7, with 7 bases lining up with TRBD2. Trimming took 4 bases from V and 6 from J; bases not matched to a gene: 12. The germline V gene has CDR1 LGHDT and CDR2 YNNKEL (reference sequence). The CDR3 consists of 15 residues. The CDR3 spells CASSPRGLGSREQYF. CDR3 DNA: TGTGCCAGCAGCCCCCGCGGACTAGGCTCCCGCGAGCAGTACTTC.

This chain connects TRBV4-1 to TRBJ2-1; D possibly corresponds to TRBD2 (6 bases). V lost 1 base and J 10 bases, leaving 17 bases between the germline ends. Germline V gene lookup returns CDR1 MGHRA and CDR2 YSYEKL. The CDR3 loop spans 15 amino acids. The chain's CDR3 is CASSQGLVGAREQFF. CDR3 nucleotide sequence: TGCGCCAGCAGCCAAGGACTAGTCGGTGCGAGGGAGCAGTTCTTC.

The chain recombines TRBV29-1 with TRBJ1-2; 9 positions match TRBD1. This CDR3 has 13 amino acids. The junction had 3 bases not matched to a gene; V was cut back by 5 bases and J by 2 bases. Germline loops: CDR1 SQVTM, CDR2 ANQGSEA. The CDR3, as DNA: TGCAGCGTTCGGGACAGGGCGAACTATGGCTACACCTTC. Translating it yields CSVRDRANYGYTF.